Listed here are 14 T cell receptor beta chains from one sample, sequenced in a study of human T cells and chemical hapten exposure. Time point reported: pre-sensitization, week 0. Treatment here: therapeutic diphenylcyclopropenone sensitization with weekly scalp DPC. TCRdb used MiXCR to reprocess the RACE reads, holding one entry per CDR3 protein. This table has around 330,000 distinct CDR3 sequences, approximately 5.8% appearing once. The sequencing used whole blood, collected in connection with sensitization to the hapten diphenylcyclopropenone (DPC). The origin of the receptors is a woman under 30 with alopecia areata. Some clones in this sample may be carry-over from other donors' samples.

V is TRBV18 and J is TRBJ1-1; D is undetermined. The V end was cut by 5 bases, the J end by 6 bases, with 13 bases between. The germline V gene encodes CDR1 KGHSH and CDR2 LQKENI. This CDR3 has 13 residues. CDR3 amino acids: CASSSGSRAEAFF. DNA for the CDR3: TGTGCCAGCTCAAGCGGGTCCCGGGCTGAAGCTTTCTTT.

This clonotype has a handful of counts. The J gene is TRBJ2-1, the V gene TRBV7-2, with 10 bases lining up with TRBD2. This CDR3 spans 14 amino acids. CDR1 is SGHTA, CDR2 FQGNSA, per germline. After removal of 7 bases from V and 10 bases from J, the junction contained 10 bases not matched to a gene. The CDR3 bases are TGTGCCAGCACCCCGGGACTAGCGCAGGGAGAGCAGTTCTTC. Encoded protein: CASTPGLAQGEQFF.

This clonotype was recorded many times. The chain employs TRBV10-3 and TRBJ2-1; D is uncertain. The CDR3 has 15 residues. V gave up 6 bases and J gave up 6 bases, with 18 bases separating them. Germline lookup yields CDR1 ENHRY and CDR2 SYGVKD. DNA of the CDR3: TGTGCCATCAGGGAAAACCAAGGGCAATCCAATGAGCAGTTCTTC. Amino acid sequence: CAIRENQGQSNEQFF.

The sample holds many counts of this clonotype. The chain recombines TRBV11-1 with TRBJ2-5; the D gene could be TRBD1 or TRBD2 (5 bases each). Germline V lookup: CDR1 SGHAT, CDR2 FQDESV (reference sequence). The CDR3 runs to 14 residues. Trimming shortened V by 1 base and J by 5 bases, and 11 bases separated the two germline ends. CDR3 region: CASSLVRGEETQYF. For the CDR3, the DNA is TGTGCCAGCAGCTTAGTGAGGGGTGAGGAGACCCAGTACTTC.

The table lists this clonotype with many counts. This sequence joins TRBV6-1 and TRBJ1-5, with a weak D call TRBD1 (5 bases). Germline lookup yields CDR1 MNHNS and CDR2 SASEGT. This CDR3 is 14 amino acids long. Trimming left V 4 bases short and J 7 bases short, with 14 bases between. The CDR3 spells CASSVLGVNQPQHF. The CDR3 region has the DNA TGTGCCAGCAGTGTACTGGGGGTAAACCAGCCCCAGCATTTT.

At least ten counts were recorded for this clonotype. The V gene is TRBV29-1, the J gene TRBJ2-2; TRBD1 or TRBD2 may be the D gene (6 bases each). Per the germline V gene, CDR1 is SQVTM and CDR2 is ANQGSEA. The CDR3 runs to 14 residues. V shed 2 bases and J shed 5 bases, with 12 bases lying between them. The CDR3 here is CSVEWGAKTGELFF. The CDR3 DNA reads as TGCAGCGTTGAATGGGGGGCAAAGACCGGGGAGCTGTTTTTT.

This clonotype has at least ten counts. This chain links TRBV7-6 with TRBJ2-5; 13 bases are a match to TRBD2. The CDR3 runs 17 residues. CDR1 and CDR2 from the germline V gene are SGHVS and FNYEAQ. Trimming removed 8 bases from V and 1 base from J; junction bases left unmatched: 10. DNA of the CDR3: TGTGCCAGCCGACGTTTGGGACTAGCGGGGCGCCAAGAGACCCAGTACTTC. Translation gives CASRRLGLAGRQETQYF.

This chain's CDR3 is CASSLRAADSNQPQHF. The CDR3 nucleotides read TGCGCCAGCAGCCTGCGCGCAGCCGATAGCAATCAGCCCCAGCATTTT. The rearrangement links TRBV4-1 to TRBJ1-5, with no clear D. This CDR3 has 16 amino acids. V was trimmed by 4 bases and J by 0 bases, leaving 13 bases between them. Germline CDR1 reads MGHRA; CDR2 reads YSYEKL.

This clonotype appeared many times. The chain is built from TRBV10-3 and TRBJ2-3; D may correspond to TRBD1 or TRBD2 (5 bases each). The CDR3 is 15 residues long. The V and J ends lost 6 bases and 0 bases respectively, with 13 bases between them. The germline V gene encodes CDR1 ENHRY and CDR2 SYGVKD. CDR3 coding DNA: TGTGCCATCAGCCCCGGGACGGCTAGCACAGATACGCAGTATTTT. This gives the protein CAISPGTASTDTQYF.

V gene TRBV29-1 combines with J gene TRBJ2-3, with TRBD2 identical over 8 bases. Unmatched junction bases numbered 7, after V lost 1 base and J lost 4 bases. Per germline, CDR1 SQVTM and CDR2 ANQGSEA. There are 15 residues in the CDR3. Here the CDR3 reads CSVEVRRGGPDTQYF. The CDR3 DNA reads TGCAGCGTTGAAGTTCGACGGGGGGGCCCAGATACGCAGTATTTT.

This clonotype was seen more than once but under ten times. The genes are TRBV1 and TRBJ2-6. TRBV1 is designated a pseudogene. CDR3 size: 20 residues. Here the CDR3 reads CTSSHGPTESFSSGANVLTF. Here the CDR3 DNA reads TGCACCAGCAGCCATGGACCAACAGAAAGCTTTAGCTCTGGGGCCAACGTCCTGACTTTC.

V usage is TRBV20-1 and J usage is TRBJ2-1; 8 bases agree with TRBD2. This CDR3 comprises 14 residues. Germline CDR1 is DFQATT and CDR2 is SNEGSKA (reference sequence). V lost 5 bases and J lost 8; bases outside the gene matches: 11. The CDR3 spells CSALERGRRDEQFF. The DNA for the CDR3 is TGCAGTGCTCTAGAGCGGGGGCGCCGGGATGAGCAGTTCTTC.

This clonotype has only a few counts. The V call is TRBV25-1, the J call TRBJ2-7; perhaps D is TRBD1 or TRBD2 (5 bases each). This CDR3 comprises 14 residues. Germline CDR1 is MGHDK and CDR2 is SYGVNS. V lost 3 bases, J lost 3 bases, and 12 bases lay in between. In DNA, the CDR3 is TGTGCCAGCAGTGAGTCGGGGCCCTTCTACGAGCAGTACTTC. This encodes CASSESGPFYEQYF.

This clonotype was counted a few times. V and J are TRBV29-1 and TRBJ2-1; possibly TRBD1 for D (6 bases). CDR3 size: 15 residues. Germline values: CDR1 SQVTM, CDR2 ANQGSEA. V shed 6 bases and J shed 2 bases, with 17 bases lying between them. The CDR3: CSVITGQLPYNEQFF. As DNA, the CDR3 is TGCAGCGTGATAACAGGGCAGCTCCCCTACAATGAGCAGTTCTTC.